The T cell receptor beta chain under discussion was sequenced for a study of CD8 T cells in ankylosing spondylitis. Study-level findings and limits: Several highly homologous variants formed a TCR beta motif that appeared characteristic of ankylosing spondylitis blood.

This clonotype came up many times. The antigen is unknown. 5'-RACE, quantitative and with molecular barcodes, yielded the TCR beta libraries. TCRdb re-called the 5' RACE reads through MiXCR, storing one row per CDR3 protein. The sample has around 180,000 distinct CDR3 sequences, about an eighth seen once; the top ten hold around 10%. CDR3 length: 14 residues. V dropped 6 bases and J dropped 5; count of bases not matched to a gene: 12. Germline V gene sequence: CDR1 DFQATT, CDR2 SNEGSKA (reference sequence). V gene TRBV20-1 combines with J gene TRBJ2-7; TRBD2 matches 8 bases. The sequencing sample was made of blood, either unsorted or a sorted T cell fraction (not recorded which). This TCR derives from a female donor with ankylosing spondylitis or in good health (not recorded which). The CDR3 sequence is CSATSGRGLDEQYF. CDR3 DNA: TGCAGTGCAACTAGCGGTAGAGGGTTAGACGAGCAGTACTTC.